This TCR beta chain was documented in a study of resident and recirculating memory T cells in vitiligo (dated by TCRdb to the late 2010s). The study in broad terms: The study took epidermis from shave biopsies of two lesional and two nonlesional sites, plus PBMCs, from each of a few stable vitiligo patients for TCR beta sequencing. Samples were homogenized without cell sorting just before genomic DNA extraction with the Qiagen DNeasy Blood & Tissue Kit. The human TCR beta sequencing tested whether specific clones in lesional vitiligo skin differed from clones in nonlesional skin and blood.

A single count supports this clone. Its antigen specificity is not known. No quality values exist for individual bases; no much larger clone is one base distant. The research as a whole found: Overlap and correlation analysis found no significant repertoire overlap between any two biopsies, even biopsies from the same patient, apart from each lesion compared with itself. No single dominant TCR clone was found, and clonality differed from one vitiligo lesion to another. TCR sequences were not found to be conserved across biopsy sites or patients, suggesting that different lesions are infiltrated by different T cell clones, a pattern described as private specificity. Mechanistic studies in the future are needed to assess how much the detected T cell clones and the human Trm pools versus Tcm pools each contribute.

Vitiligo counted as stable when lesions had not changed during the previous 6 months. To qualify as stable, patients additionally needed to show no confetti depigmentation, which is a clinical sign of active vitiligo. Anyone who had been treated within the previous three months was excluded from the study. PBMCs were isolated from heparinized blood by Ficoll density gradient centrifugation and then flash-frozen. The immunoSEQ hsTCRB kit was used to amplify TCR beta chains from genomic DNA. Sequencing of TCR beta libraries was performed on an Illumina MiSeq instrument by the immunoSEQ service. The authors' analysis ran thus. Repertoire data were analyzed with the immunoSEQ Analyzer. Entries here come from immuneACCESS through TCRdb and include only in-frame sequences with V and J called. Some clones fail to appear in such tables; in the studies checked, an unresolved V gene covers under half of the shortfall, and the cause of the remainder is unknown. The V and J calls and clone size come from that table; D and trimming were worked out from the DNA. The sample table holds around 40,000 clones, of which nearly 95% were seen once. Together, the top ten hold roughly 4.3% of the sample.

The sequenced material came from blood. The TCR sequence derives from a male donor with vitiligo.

CDR3 reads: CSVGGEYHTF. The nucleotide sequence is TGCAGCGTTGGGGGGGAGTACCACACCTTC. This receptor chain uses TRBV29-1 and TRBJ1-2; matching of 5 bases hints at TRBD1 as the D gene. The junction shows trimming of 4 bases on V and 12 bases on J, plus 12 bases between the germline ends. The CDR3 has 10 amino acids, counting the end cysteine and phenylalanine. Solely the CDR3 DNA is kept, with 30 bases framed from the first base. CDR1 SQVTM and CDR2 ANQGSEA are derived from the germline V gene.